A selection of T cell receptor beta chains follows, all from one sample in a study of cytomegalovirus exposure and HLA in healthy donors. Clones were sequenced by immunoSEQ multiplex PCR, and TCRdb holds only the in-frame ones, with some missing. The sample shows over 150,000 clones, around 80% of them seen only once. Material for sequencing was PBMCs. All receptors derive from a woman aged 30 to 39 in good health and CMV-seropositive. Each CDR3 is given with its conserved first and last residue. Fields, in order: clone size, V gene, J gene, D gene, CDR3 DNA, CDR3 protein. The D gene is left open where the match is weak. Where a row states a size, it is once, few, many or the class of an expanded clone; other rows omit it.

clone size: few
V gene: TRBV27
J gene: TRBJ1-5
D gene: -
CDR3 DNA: TGTGCCAGCAGTTTTCGGCAGGGAGGGGACCAGCCCCAGCATTTT
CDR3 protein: CASSFRQGGDQPQHF

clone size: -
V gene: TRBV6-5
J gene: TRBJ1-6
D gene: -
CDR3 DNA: TGTGCCAGCAGTCTCCCGGATTCACCCCTCCACTTT
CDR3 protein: CASSLPDSPLHF

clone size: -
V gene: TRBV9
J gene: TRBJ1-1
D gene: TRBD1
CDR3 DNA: TGTGCCAGCAGCGTAGAGGGGACAGGGGTTGATACTGAAGCTTTCTTT
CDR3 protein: CASSVEGTGVDTEAFF

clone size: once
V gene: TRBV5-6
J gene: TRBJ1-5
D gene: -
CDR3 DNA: TGTGCCAGCAGCCCCCGCTGGGCAGGAAGCAATCAGCCCCAGCATTTT
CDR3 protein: CASSPRWAGSNQPQHF

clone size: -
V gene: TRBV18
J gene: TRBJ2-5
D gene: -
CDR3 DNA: TGTGCCAGCTCACAGGGGAACCAAGAGACCCAGTACTTC
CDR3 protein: CASSQGNQETQYF

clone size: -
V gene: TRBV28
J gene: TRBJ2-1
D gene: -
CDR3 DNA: TGTGCCAGCAGTTTATGGGCGGCGAATGAGCAGTTCTTC
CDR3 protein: CASSLWAANEQFF

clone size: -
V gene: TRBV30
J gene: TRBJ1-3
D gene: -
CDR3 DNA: TGTGCCTGGAGTACTGGACAGATCTCTGGAAACACCATATATTTT
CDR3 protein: CAWSTGQISGNTIYF

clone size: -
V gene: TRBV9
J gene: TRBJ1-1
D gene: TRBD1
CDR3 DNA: TGTGCCAGCAGCTTGCAGACAGGGGGCTGGACTGAAGCTTTCTTT
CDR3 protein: CASSLQTGGWTEAFF

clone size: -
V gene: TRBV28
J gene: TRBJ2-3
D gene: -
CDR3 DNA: TGTGCCAGCATTACTTTTCGCACAGATACGCAGTATTTT
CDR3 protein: CASITFRTDTQYF

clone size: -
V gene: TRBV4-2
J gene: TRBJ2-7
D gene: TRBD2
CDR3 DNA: TGTGCCAGCAGCCAAGGGTTCGCCAGCGGGAGGACTGACGAGCAGTACTTC
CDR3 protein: CASSQGFASGRTDEQYF

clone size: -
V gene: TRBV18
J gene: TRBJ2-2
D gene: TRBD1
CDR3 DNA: TGTGCCAGCTCACCCGGGACAGGGGCGAACACCGGGGAGCTGTTTTTT
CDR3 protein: CASSPGTGANTGELFF

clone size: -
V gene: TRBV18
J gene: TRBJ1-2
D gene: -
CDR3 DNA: TGTGCCAGCTCACCAGGGGAGGGCTATGGCTACACCTTC
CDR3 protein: CASSPGEGYGYTF

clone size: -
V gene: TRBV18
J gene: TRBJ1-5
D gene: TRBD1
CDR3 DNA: TGTGCCAGCTCAAAGACAGGGTCCAATCAGCCCCAGCATTTT
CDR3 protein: CASSKTGSNQPQHF

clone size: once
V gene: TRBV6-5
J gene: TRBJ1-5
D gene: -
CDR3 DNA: TGTGCCAGCAGTTACTCGAGACTGGGTGAACAGCCCCAGCATTTT
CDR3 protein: CASSYSRLGEQPQHF

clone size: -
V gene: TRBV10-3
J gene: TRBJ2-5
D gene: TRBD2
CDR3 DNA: TGTGCCATCCAACCGGGACTAGATAACCAAGAGACCCAGTACTTC
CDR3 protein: CAIQPGLDNQETQYF

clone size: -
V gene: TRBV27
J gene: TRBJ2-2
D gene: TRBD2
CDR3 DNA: TGTGCCAGCAGCGGACTAGCTGCATCCACCGGGGAGCTGTTTTTT
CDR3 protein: CASSGLAASTGELFF

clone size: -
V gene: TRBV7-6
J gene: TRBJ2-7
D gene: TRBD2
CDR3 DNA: TGTGCCAGCAGCTTAGGCTCCGGGACTAGCGAAAGCGAGCAGTACTTC
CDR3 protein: CASSLGSGTSESEQYF

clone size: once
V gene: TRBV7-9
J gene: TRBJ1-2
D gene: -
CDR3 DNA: TGTGCCAGCAGCTCAGGTGGGGGCAACTATGGCTACACCTTC
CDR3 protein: CASSSGGGNYGYTF

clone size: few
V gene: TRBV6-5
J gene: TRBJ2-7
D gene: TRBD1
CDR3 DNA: TGTGCCAGCAGTTACGGGGACAGGGGCGAGCAGTACTTC
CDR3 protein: CASSYGDRGEQYF

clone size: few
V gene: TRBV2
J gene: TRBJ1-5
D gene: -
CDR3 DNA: TGTGCCAGCAACCGACTGAGCAATCAGCCCCAGCATTTT
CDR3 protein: CASNRLSNQPQHF

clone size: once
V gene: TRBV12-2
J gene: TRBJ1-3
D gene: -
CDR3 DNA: TGTGCAAGTCGTTATTCAGGGGGAAACACCATATATTTT
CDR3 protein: CASRYSGGNTIYF

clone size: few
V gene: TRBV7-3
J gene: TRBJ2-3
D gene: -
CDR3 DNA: TGTGCCAGCAGCTCTAGACGGAGTGATACGCAGTATTTT
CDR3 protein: CASSSRRSDTQYF

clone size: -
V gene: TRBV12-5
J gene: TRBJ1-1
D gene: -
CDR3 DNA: TGTGCTAGTGGTTTGATGGACAGTGAAGCTTTCTTT
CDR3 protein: CASGLMDSEAFF

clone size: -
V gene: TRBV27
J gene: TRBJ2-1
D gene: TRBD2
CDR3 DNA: TGTGCCAGCAGTTTATTGCAGGTAGCGGGAGGCTCCTACAATGAGCAGTTCTTC
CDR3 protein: CASSLLQVAGGSYNEQFF

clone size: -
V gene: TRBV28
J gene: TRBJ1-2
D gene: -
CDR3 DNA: TGTGCCAGCAGTTTATCGGGGGTTGACTATGGCTACACCTTC
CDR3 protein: CASSLSGVDYGYTF

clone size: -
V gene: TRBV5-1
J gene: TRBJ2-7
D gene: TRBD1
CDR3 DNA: TGCGCCAGCAGCTTGGGACAGGGGGCCTACGAGCAGTACTTC
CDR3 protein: CASSLGQGAYEQYF

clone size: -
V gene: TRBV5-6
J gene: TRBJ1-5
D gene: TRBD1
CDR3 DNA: TGTGCCAGCAGCTTGGCATTGGGACAGGGGTCGAATCAGCCCCAGCATTTT
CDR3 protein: CASSLALGQGSNQPQHF

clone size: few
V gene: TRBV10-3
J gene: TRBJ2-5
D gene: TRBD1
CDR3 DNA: TGTGCCATCAGTGTCGACAGGGAAGAGACCCAGTACTTC
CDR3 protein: CAISVDREETQYF

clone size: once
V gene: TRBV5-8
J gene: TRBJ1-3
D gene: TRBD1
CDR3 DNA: TGTGCCAGCAGCTACAGGGGTTCGGGAAACACCATATATTTT
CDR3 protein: CASSYRGSGNTIYF

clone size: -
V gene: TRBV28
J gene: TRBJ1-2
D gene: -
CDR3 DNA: TGTGCCAGGAGAAACCGTGGCTACACCTTC
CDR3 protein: CARRNRGYTF

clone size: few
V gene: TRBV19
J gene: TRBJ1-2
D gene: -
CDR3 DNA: TGTGCCAGTACCCCGGGGGGGGGTTCTAACTATGGCTACACCTTC
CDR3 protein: CASTPGGGSNYGYTF

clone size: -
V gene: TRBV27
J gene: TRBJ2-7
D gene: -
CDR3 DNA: TGTGCCAGCAAGAACTCCTACGAGCAGTACTTC
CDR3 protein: CASKNSYEQYF

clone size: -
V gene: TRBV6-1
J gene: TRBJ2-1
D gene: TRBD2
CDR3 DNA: TGTGCCAGCAGTGTTGAACTACTAGCGGGGAATGAGCAGTTCTTC
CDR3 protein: CASSVELLAGNEQFF

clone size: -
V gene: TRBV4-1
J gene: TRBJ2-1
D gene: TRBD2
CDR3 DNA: TGCGCCAGCAGCCAAGAAAAGGGAGGGCCCCACAATGAGCAGTTCTTC
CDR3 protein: CASSQEKGGPHNEQFF

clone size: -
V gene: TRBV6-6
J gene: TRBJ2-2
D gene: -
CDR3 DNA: TGTGCCAGCAGGGCAGGAGAGGGGGCCGGGGAGCTGTTTTTT
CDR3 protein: CASRAGEGAGELFF

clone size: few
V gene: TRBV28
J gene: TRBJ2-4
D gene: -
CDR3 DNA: TGTGCCAGCAGTACCTTTGGGGGGGCCAAAAACATTCAGTACTTC
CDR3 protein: CASSTFGGAKNIQYF

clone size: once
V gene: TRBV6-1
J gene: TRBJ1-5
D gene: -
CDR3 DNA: TGTGCCAGCAGTGAATCCAGGGTGCAGCCCCAGCATTTT
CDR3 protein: CASSESRVQPQHF

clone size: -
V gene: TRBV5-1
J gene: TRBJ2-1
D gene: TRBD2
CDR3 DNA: TGCGCCAGCAGCCAGACGCCGGGACTAGCGGGCAGGGGCCCCAATGAGCAGTTCTTC
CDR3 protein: CASSQTPGLAGRGPNEQFF

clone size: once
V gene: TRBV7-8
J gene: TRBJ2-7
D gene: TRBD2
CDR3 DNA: TGTGCCAGCAGGTGGGGGCCCCGTACTAGCGGGAGTAACGAGCAGTACTTC
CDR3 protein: CASRWGPRTSGSNEQYF

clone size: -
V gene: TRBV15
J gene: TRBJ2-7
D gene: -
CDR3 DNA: TGTACCACCAGCAGAGGTCTTTCCTCTAGCGCCAGCTCCTACGAGCAGTACTTC
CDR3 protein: CTTSRGLSSSASSYEQYF

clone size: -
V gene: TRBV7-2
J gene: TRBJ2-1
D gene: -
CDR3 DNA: TGTGCCAGCAGCCCTGGACTGGTAACCAATGAGCAGTTCTTC
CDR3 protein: CASSPGLVTNEQFF

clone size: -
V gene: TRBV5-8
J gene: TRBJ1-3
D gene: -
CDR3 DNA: TGTGCCAGCAGCTTGGGTGTTAAGAGGCCCCTCTCTGGAAACACCATATATTTT
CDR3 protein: CASSLGVKRPLSGNTIYF

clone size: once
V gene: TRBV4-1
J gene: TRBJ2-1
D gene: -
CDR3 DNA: TGCGCCAGCAGCCCTCCCCTCGGGAATGAGCAGTTCTTC
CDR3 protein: CASSPPLGNEQFF